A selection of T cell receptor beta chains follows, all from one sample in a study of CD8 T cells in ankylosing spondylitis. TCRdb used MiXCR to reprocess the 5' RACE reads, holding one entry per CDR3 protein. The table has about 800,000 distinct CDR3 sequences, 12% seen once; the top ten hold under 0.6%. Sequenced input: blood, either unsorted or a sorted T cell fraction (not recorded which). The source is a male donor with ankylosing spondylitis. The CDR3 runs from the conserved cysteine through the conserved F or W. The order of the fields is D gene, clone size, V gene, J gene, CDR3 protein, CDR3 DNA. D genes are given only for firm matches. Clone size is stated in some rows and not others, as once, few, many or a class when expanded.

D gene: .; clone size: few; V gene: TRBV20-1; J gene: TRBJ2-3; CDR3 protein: CSARGHATDTQYF; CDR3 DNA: TGCAGTGCTAGAGGCCATGCGACAGATACGCAGTATTTT
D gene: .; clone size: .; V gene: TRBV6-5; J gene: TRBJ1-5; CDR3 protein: CAVQGQPQHF; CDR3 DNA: TGTGCCGTACAGGGTCAGCCCCAGCATTTT
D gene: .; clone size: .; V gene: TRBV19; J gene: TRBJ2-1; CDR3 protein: CASDGGPEQFF; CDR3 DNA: TGTGCCAGCGATGGGGGGCCAGAGCAGTTCTTC
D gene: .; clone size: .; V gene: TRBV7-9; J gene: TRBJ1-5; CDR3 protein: CASSFGQLNQPQHF; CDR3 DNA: TGTGCCAGCAGCTTTGGACAGCTCAATCAGCCCCAGCATTTT
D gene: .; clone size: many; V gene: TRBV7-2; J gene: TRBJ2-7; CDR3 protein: CASSLTGTPSYEQYF; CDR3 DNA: TGTGCCAGCAGCTTAACCGGGACACCTTCCTACGAGCAGTACTTC
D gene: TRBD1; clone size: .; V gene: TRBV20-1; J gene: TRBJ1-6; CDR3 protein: CSASRPGGNSPLHF; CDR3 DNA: TGCAGTGCTAGTCGACCAGGGGGAAATTCACCCCTCCACTTT
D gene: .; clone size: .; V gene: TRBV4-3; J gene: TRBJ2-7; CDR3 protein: CASSQDRAQQYF; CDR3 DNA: TGCGCCAGCAGCCAAGACCGGGCACAGCAGTACTTC
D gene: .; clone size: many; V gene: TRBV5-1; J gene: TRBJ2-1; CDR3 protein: CASAVQRRFSYNEQFF; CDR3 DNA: TGCGCCAGTGCCGTTCAGCGCAGATTCTCCTACAATGAGCAGTTCTTC
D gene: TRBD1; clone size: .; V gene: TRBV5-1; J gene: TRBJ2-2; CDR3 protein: CASSFTGTAGTGELFF; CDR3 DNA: TGCGCCAGCAGCTTCACCGGGACAGCAGGCACCGGGGAGCTGTTTTTT
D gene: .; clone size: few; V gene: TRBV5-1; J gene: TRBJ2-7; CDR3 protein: CASSLPLSQGYEQYF; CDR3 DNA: TGCGCCAGCAGCTTGCCCCTGTCGCAGGGCTACGAGCAGTACTTC
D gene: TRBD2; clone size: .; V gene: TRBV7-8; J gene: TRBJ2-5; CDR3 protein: CASSLVPRGVTETQYF; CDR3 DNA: TGTGCCAGCAGCTTAGTCCCGCGGGGGGTTACTGAGACCCAGTACTTC
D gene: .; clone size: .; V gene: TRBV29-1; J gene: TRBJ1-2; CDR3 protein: CSVEERGDGYTF; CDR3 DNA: TGCAGCGTTGAAGAAAGGGGCGATGGCTACACCTTC
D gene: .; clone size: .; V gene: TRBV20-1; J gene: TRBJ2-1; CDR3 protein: CSAPTRHNEQFF; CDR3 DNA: TGCAGTGCTCCTACTAGACACAATGAGCAGTTCTTC
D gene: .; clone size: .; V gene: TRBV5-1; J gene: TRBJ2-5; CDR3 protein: CASSFRDILETQYF; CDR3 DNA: TGCGCCAGCAGCTTCCGGGACATTTTAGAGACCCAGTACTTC
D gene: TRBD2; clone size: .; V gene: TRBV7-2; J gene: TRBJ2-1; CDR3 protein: CASSRRLAGEQFF; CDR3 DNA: TGTGCCAGCAGCCGCCGACTAGCGGGCGAGCAGTTCTTC
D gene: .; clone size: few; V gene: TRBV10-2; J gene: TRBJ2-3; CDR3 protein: CASSQRRGRADTQYF; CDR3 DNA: TGCGCCAGCAGTCAGAGGAGGGGGCGCGCAGATACGCAGTATTTT
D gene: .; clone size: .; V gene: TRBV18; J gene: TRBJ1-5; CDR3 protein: CASSPNVGVRGQPQHF; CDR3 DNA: TGTGCCAGCTCACCAAACGTGGGGGTACGGGGACAGCCCCAGCATTTT
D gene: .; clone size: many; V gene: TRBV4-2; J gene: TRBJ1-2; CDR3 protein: CASSPVEGWNYGYTF; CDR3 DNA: TGTGCCAGCAGCCCAGTTGAAGGTTGGAACTATGGCTACACCTTC
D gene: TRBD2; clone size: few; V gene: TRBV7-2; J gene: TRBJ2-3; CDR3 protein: CASSIRTSGVRTDTQYF; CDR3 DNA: TGTGCCAGCAGTATTAGGACTAGCGGAGTCCGCACAGATACGCAGTATTTT
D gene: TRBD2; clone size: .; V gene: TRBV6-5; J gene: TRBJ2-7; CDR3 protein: CASSSPGTSVIKQYF; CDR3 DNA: TGTGCCAGCAGTTCCCCCGGGACTAGCGTCATCAAGCAGTACTTC
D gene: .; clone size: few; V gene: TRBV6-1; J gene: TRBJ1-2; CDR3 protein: CASRDVQGKVGGYTF; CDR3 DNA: TGTGCCAGCAGGGATGTACAGGGTAAAGTTGGCGGCTACACCTTC
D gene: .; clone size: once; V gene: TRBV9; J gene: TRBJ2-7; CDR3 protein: CASSAQPQQASEQYF; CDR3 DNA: TGTGCCAGCAGCGCCCAGCCCCAACAGGCTAGCGAGCAGTACTTC
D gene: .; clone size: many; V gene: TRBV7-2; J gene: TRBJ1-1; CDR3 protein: CASSSSWSTEAFF; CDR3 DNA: TGTGCCAGCAGCTCAAGCTGGTCTACTGAAGCTTTCTTT
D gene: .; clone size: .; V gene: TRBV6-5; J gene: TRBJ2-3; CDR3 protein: CASSYSRRTDTQYF; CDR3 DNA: TGTGCCAGCAGTTACTCGAGACGCACAGATACGCAGTATTTT
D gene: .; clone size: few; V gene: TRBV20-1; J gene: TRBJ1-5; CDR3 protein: CSARWSEGQPQHF; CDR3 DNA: TGCAGTGCTAGGTGGTCGGAGGGTCAGCCCCAGCATTTT
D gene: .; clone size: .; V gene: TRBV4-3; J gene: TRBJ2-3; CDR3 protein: CASSQLTSSNTQYF; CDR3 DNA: TGCGCCAGCAGCCAATTAACTAGCTCCAATACGCAGTATTTT
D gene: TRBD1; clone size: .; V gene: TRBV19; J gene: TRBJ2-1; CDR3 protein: CASSIPDRIYEQFF; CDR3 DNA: TGTGCCAGTAGTATCCCGGACAGGATCTATGAGCAGTTCTTC
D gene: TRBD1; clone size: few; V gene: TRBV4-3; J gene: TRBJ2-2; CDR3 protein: CASSQPQGTGYQGELFF; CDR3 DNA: TGCGCCAGCAGCCAACCACAAGGGACAGGGTATCAGGGGGAGCTGTTTTTT
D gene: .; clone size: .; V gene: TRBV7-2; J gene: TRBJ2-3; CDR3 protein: CASSSRVGYTQYF; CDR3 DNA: TGTGCCAGCAGCTCCAGGGTGGGCTATACGCAGTATTTT
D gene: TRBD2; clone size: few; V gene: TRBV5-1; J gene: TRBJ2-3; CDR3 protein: CASSSGTAEDTQYF; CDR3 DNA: TGCGCCAGCAGCAGCGGGACCGCCGAAGATACGCAGTATTTT